This TCR beta chain was sequenced during a study of blood T cell repertoires in COVID-19. Across the whole study: There were acute and convalescent COVID-19 samples, and they came from the United States, Italy and Spain.

Measured with immunoSEQ multiplex PCR; TCRdb has only the in-frame clones, and not every one. Of around 160,000 clones listed, roughly 84% are singletons. Germline V lookup: CDR1 SQVTM, CDR2 ANQGSEA. The CDR3 contains 14 residues. J was trimmed by 4 bases and V by 6 bases; bases with no gene match: 11. Sequencing was performed on peripheral blood. The chain combines TRBV29-1 with TRBJ2-5; TRBD2 matches at 7 bases. The clonotype was recovered from a human donor in a cohort sampled during active COVID-19. This CDR3 reads CSVVPGGGGETQYF. CDR3 DNA sequence: TGCAGCGTCGTCCCCGGCGGGGGAGGAGAGACCCAGTACTTC.